The rows below give T cell receptor beta chains drawn from one sample of a study of T cell changes during pregnancy in multiple sclerosis. The assay was immunoSEQ multiplex PCR, and TCRdb's table has in-frame clones only and misses some. Counted here are some 100,000 clones, around 93% occurring once; the ten biggest clones make up 0.7% to 0.9%. This sample comprised peripheral blood, obtained before pregnancy. These receptors all stem from a female donor with multiple sclerosis, enrolled in a pregnancy study. The conserved cysteine and the conserved F or W are not part of the CDR3 here.

CDR3 protein: ASTLGGPLYEQY
V gene: TRBV6-1
CDR3 length: 12

CDR3 protein: ATSSSREGTYEQY
V gene: TRBV15
CDR3 length: 13

CDR3 protein: ASSAPRDTQY
V gene: TRBV5-4
CDR3 length: 10

CDR3 protein: ASSQDNQLAGGNEQF
V gene: TRBV4-1
CDR3 length: 15

CDR3 protein: ASSVGQGVVYGYT
V gene: TRBV9
CDR3 length: 13

CDR3 protein: ASKEGLARNTGELF
V gene: TRBV9
CDR3 length: 14

CDR3 protein: ASSRARNYGYT
V gene: TRBV6-5
CDR3 length: 11

CDR3 protein: ASSLGQGLINEQF
V gene: TRBV5-4
CDR3 length: 13

CDR3 protein: ASSLSPGQGGYSEQF
V gene: TRBV27
CDR3 length: 15

CDR3 protein: ASSGRTGGAGEQY
V gene: TRBV7-6
CDR3 length: 13

CDR3 protein: SVGGLAGFYEQF
V gene: TRBV29-1
CDR3 length: 12

CDR3 protein: ASSPGSYQETQY
V gene: TRBV18
CDR3 length: 12

CDR3 protein: ASTLEEGDLDGYT
V gene: TRBV28
CDR3 length: 13

CDR3 protein: AAQGTDTQY
V gene: TRBV6-5
CDR3 length: 9

CDR3 protein: ASTRGMNTEAF
V gene: TRBV5-4
CDR3 length: 11

CDR3 protein: ASSAQGNQPQH
V gene: TRBV6-5
CDR3 length: 11

CDR3 protein: ASSSLEISGENGPETQY
V gene: TRBV7-8
CDR3 length: 17

CDR3 protein: ASSLGSSGRNEQF
V gene: TRBV27
CDR3 length: 13

CDR3 protein: ASSLPATGVGYT
V gene: TRBV5-4
CDR3 length: 12

CDR3 protein: ASSIFQGYEQY
V gene: TRBV19
CDR3 length: 11

CDR3 protein: ASSQEPGRGAYNEQF
V gene: TRBV4-1
CDR3 length: 15

CDR3 protein: ASSLALGVSYEQY
V gene: TRBV7-2
CDR3 length: 13

CDR3 protein: ASSGLGGAHEQY
V gene: TRBV9
CDR3 length: 12

CDR3 protein: ASSLHSHTGELF
V gene: TRBV7-2
CDR3 length: 12

CDR3 protein: ASSEQRTGAYEQY
V gene: TRBV2
CDR3 length: 13

CDR3 protein: ASSRTSGKETQY
V gene: TRBV5-1
CDR3 length: 12

CDR3 protein: ASARDAGDEQF
V gene: TRBV10-2
CDR3 length: 11

CDR3 protein: ASRPVMGQGNYGYT
V gene: TRBV27
CDR3 length: 14

CDR3 protein: AWTEGYKPYEQY
V gene: TRBV30
CDR3 length: 12

CDR3 protein: ASSFATRVSTDTQY
V gene: TRBV27
CDR3 length: 14

CDR3 protein: ASSLTAGTDEQY
V gene: TRBV5-4
CDR3 length: 12

CDR3 protein: AIKSDGQETQY
V gene: TRBV10-3
CDR3 length: 11

CDR3 protein: ASRQPGQRTDTQY
V gene: TRBV7-9
CDR3 length: 13

CDR3 protein: ASSSRAPGGEQY
V gene: TRBV19
CDR3 length: 12

CDR3 protein: ASSSTVNYGYT
V gene: TRBV19
CDR3 length: 11

CDR3 protein: ASIVNTEAF
V gene: TRBV2
CDR3 length: 9

CDR3 protein: ASSLGLAGASEQY
V gene: TRBV7-6
CDR3 length: 13

CDR3 protein: ASSQAQGNTEAF
V gene: TRBV4-2
CDR3 length: 12

CDR3 protein: ASSHSGQTYEQY
V gene: TRBV4-1
CDR3 length: 12

CDR3 protein: ASSDDYYSMNTEAF
V gene: TRBV6-1
CDR3 length: 14

CDR3 protein: ASRPPGQGFLGYT
V gene: TRBV5-6
CDR3 length: 13

CDR3 protein: ASSLDYMSSYNEQF
V gene: TRBV27
CDR3 length: 14

CDR3 protein: ASSQTSIGTDTQY
V gene: TRBV4-1
CDR3 length: 13

CDR3 protein: ASSPTGQGFYGYT
V gene: TRBV5-6
CDR3 length: 13

CDR3 protein: ASSIGEGYEQY
V gene: TRBV19
CDR3 length: 11

CDR3 protein: IGQGPDGYT
V gene: TRBV29-1
CDR3 length: 9

CDR3 protein: ASSDRSYGYT
V gene: TRBV11-2
CDR3 length: 10

CDR3 protein: ASSPGDRLIYGYT
V gene: TRBV4-3
CDR3 length: 13

CDR3 protein: ASSKYFLNRGTETQY
V gene: TRBV21-1
CDR3 length: 15

CDR3 protein: VSSPRTDEAF
V gene: TRBV18
CDR3 length: 10

CDR3 protein: ASSVRTGPAEQY
V gene: TRBV13
CDR3 length: 12

CDR3 protein: ASGGRVYNEQF
V gene: TRBV28
CDR3 length: 11

CDR3 protein: ASSLGATEAF
V gene: TRBV7-9
CDR3 length: 10

CDR3 protein: ASSDVAGVGYNEQF
V gene: TRBV10-2
CDR3 length: 14

CDR3 protein: ASSPDRFPTTNEKLF
V gene: TRBV7-8
CDR3 length: 15

CDR3 protein: ASSSRRGLYGYT
V gene: TRBV9
CDR3 length: 12

CDR3 protein: ASSLASGSEQY
V gene: TRBV5-1
CDR3 length: 11

CDR3 protein: ASSDKAGQKVNEQF
V gene: TRBV10-2
CDR3 length: 14